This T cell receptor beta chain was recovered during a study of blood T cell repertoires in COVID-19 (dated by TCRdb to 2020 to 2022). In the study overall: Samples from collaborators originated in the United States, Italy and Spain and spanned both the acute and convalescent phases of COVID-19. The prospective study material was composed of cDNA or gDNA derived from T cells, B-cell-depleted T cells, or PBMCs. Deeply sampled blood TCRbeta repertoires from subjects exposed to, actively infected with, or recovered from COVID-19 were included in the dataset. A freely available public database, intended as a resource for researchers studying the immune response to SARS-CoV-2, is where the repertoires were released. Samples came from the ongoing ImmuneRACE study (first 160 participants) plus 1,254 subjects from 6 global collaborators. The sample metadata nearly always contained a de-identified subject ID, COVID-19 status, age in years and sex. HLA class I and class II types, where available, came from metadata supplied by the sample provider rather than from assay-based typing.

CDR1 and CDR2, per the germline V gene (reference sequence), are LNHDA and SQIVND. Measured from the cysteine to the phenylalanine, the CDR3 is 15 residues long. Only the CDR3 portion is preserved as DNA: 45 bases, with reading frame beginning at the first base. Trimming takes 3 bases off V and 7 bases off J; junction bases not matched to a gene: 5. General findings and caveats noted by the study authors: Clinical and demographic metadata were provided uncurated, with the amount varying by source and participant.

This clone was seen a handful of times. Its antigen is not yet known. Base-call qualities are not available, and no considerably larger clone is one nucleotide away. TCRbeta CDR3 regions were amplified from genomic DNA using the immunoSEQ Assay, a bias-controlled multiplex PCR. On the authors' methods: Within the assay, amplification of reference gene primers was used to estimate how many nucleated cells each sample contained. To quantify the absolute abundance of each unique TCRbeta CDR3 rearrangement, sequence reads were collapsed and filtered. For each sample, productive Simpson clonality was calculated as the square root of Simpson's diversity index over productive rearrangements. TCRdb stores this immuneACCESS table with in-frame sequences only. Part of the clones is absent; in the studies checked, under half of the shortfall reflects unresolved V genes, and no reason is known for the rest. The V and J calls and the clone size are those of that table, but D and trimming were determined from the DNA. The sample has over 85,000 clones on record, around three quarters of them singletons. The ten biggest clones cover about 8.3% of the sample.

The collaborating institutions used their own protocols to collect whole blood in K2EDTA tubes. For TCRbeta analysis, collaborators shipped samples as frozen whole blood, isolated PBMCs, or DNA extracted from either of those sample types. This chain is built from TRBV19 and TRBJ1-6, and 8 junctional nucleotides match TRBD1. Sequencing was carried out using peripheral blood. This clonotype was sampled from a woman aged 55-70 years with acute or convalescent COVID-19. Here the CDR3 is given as CASSMGTGQNSPLHF. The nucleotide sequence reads TGTGCCAGTAGTATGGGGACAGGTCAAAATTCACCCCTCCACTTT.